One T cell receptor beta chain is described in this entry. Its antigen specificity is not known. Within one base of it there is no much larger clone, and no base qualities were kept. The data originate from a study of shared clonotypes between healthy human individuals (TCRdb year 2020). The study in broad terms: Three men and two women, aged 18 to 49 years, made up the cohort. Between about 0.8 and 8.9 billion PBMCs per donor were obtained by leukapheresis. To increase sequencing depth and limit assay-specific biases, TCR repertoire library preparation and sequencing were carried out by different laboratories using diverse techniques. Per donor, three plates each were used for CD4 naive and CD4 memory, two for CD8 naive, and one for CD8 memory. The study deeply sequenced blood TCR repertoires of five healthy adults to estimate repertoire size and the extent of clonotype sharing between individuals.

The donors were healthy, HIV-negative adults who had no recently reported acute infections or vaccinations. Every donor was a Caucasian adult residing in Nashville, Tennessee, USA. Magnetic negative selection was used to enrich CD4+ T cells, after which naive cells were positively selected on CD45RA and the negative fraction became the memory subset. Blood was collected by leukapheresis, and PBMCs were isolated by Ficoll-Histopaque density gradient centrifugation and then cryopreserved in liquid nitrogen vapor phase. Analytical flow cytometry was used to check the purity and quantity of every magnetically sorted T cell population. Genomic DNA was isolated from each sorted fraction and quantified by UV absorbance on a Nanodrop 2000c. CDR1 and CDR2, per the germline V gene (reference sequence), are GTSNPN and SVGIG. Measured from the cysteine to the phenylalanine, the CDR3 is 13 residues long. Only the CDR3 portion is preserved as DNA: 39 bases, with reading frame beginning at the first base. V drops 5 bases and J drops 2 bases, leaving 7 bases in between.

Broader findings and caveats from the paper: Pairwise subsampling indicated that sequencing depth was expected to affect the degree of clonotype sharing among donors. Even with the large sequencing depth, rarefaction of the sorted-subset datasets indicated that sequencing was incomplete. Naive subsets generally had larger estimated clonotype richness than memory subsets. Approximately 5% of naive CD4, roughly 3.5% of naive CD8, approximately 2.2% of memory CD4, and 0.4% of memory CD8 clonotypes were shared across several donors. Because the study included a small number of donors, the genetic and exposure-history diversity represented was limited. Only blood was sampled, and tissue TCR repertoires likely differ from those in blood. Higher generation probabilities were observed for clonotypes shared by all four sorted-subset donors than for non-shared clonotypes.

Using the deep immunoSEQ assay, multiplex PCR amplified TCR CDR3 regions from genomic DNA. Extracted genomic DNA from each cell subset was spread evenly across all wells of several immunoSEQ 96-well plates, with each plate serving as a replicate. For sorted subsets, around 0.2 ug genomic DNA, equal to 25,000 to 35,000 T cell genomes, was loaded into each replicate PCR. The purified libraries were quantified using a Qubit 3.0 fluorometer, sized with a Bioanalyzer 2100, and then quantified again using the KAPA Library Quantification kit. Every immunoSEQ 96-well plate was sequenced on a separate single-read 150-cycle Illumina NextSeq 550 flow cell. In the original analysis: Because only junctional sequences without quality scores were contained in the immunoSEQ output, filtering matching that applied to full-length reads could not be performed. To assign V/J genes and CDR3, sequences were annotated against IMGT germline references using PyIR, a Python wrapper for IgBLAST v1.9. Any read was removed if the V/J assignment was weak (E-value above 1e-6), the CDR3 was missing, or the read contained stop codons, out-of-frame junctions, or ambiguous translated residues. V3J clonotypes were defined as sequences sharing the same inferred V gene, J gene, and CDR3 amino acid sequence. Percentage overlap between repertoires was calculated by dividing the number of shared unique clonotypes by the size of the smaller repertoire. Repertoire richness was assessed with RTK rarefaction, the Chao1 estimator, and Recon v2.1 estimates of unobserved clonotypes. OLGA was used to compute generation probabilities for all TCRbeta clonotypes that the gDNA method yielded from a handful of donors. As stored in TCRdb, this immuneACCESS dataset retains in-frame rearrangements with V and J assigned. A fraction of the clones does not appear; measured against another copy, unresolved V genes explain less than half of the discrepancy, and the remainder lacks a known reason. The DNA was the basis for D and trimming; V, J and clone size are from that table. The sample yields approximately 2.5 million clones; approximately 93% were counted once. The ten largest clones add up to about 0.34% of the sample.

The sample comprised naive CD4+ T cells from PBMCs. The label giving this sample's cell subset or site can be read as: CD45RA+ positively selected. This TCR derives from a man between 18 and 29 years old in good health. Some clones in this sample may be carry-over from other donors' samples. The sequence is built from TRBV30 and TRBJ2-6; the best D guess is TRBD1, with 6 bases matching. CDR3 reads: CAWGQPGANVLTF. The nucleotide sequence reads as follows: TGTGCCTGGGGACAGCCTGGGGCCAACGTCCTGACTTTC.